This T cell receptor (beta chain) was recovered during a study of blood T cell repertoires in COVID-19. Overall study context: T cells, B-cell-depleted T cells, or PBMCs supplied cDNA or gDNA.

Germline V gene sequence: CDR1 SGDLS, CDR2 YYNGEE. Trimming left V 3 bases short and J 5 bases short, with 12 bases between. The CDR3 runs to 14 residues. Sequencing was performed with immunoSEQ multiplex PCR; in TCRdb, only in-frame clones are kept and a portion is missing. The table has approximately 280,000 clones, 75% to 85% seen once. The TCR originated in a man in his fifties with active or convalescent COVID-19. Sequencing was performed on peripheral blood. V gene TRBV9 combines with J gene TRBJ1-5, with TRBD1 as a possible D gene (5 bases). The CDR3: CASSEGTAHQPQHF. The CDR3 nucleotides read TGTGCCAGCAGCGAGGGGACTGCTCATCAGCCCCAGCATTTT. The whole variable domain, remainder taken from reference TRBV9 and TRBJ1-5, is DSGVTQTPKHLITATGQRVTLRCSPRSGDLSVYWYQQSLDQGLQFLIQYYNGEERAKGNILERFSAQQFPDLHSELNLSSLELGDSALYFCASSEGTAHQPQHFGDGTRLSIL.